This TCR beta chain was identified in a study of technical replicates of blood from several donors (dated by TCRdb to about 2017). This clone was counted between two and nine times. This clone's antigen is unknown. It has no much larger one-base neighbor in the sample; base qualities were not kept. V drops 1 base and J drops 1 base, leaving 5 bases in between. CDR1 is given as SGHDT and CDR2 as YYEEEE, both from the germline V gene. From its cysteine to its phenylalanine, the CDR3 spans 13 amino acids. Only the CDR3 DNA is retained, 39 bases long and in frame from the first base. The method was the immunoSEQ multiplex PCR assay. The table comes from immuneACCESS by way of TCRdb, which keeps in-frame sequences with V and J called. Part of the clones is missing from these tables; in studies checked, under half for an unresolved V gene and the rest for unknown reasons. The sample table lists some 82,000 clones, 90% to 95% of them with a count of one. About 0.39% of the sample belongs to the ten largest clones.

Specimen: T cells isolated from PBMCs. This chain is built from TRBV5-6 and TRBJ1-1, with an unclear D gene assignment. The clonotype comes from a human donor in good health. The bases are TGTGCCAGCAGCTTGATCAAGAACACTGAAGCTTTCTTT. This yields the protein CASSLIKNTEAFF.